The TCR beta chain described here comes from a study of Graves' ophthalmopathy and Graves' hyperthyroidism. Per the germline V gene, CDR1 is MNHNS and CDR2 is SASEGT. The CDR3 length is 14 residues. Amplification from RNA transcripts yielded the TCR beta CDR3 regions. After a first-round RT-PCR with HTBI primers, a second-round multiplex PCR was run. TCRdb re-derived calls from the multiplex PCR reads in MiXCR, one entry per CDR3 protein. The table lists 500,000 to 700,000 distinct CDR3 sequences, 22% of them singletons. In this sample, this clonotype turned up once. The material sequenced was peripheral blood. This sequence originates from a woman aged 18-35 years with stable Graves' hyperthyroidism. Some clones in this sample may be carry-over from other donors' samples. The V gene is TRBV6-1, the J gene TRBJ2-2; maybe TRBD2 (6 bases). DNA for the CDR3: TGTCTAAGTAGGCAGGGAGGATACACCGGGGAGCTGTTTTTT. The encoded protein is CLSRQGGYTGELFF.